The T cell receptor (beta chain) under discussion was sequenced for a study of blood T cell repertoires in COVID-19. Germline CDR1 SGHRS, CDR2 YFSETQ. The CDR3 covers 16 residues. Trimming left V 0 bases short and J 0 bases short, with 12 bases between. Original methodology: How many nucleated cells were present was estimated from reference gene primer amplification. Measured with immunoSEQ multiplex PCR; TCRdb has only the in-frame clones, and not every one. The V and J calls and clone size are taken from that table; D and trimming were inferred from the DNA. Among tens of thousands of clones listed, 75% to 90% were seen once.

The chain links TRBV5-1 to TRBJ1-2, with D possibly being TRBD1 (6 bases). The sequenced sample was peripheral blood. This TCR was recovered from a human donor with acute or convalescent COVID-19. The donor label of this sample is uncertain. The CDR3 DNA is TGCGCCAGCAGCTTGGGTGCGACAGGACCTAACTATGGCTACACCTTC. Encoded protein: CASSLGATGPNYGYTF.